A selection of T cell receptor beta chains follows, all from one sample in a study of shared clonotypes between healthy human individuals. Data came from immunoSEQ multiplex PCR; TCRdb stores just in-frame clones and leaves some out. The table includes nearly 2 million clones, approximately 94% detected once. Material for sequencing was naive CD8+ T cells sorted from blood. The receptors originated from a man younger than 35 in good health. Each CDR3 is given with its conserved first and last residue. D genes are given only for firm matches. Size is omitted from some rows. Given values are once, few, many or a class for expanded clones.

>-|TRBJ2-3|-|TRBV27
CASTSLLVPTDTQYF
TGTGCCAGCACCTCTCTCCTAGTGCCCACAGATACGCAGTATTTT
>TRBD1|TRBJ2-7|-|TRBV11-2
CASSLTGEDYEQYF
TGTGCCAGCAGCTTGACAGGGGAAGACTACGAGCAGTACTTC
>-|TRBJ1-1|few|TRBV30
CAWNLGGDTEAFF
TGTGCCTGGAATCTGGGAGGGGACACTGAAGCTTTCTTT
>-|TRBJ2-7|-|TRBV27
CASSLEGASDYEQYF
TGTGCCAGCAGTTTAGAGGGAGCCTCGGACTACGAGCAGTACTTC
>-|TRBJ2-7|-|TRBV6-1
CASNVRTSYEQYF
TGTGCCAGCAATGTCCGGACCTCCTACGAGCAGTACTTC
>-|TRBJ1-2|-|TRBV5-5
CASSLEYSKHGYTF
TGTGCCAGCAGCTTGGAGTACTCAAAGCATGGCTACACCTTC
>TRBD1|TRBJ1-2|-|TRBV9
CASSVAGQNYGYTF
TGTGCCAGCAGCGTAGCGGGACAGAACTATGGCTACACCTTC
>-|TRBJ1-5|-|TRBV27
CASSDRVGGQPQHF
TGTGCCAGCAGTGATCGGGTGGGGGGTCAGCCCCAGCATTTT
>TRBD2|TRBJ2-7|-|TRBV10-3
CAISDPAGGTYEQYF
TGTGCCATCAGTGATCCAGCGGGGGGCACCTACGAGCAGTACTTC
>-|TRBJ2-7|-|TRBV4-1
CASSQGLGGYEQYF
TGCGCCAGCAGCCAAGGACTAGGCGGCTACGAGCAGTACTTC
>-|TRBJ2-1|-|TRBV28
CASSFGYNEQFF
TGTGCCAGCAGTTTTGGATACAATGAGCAGTTCTTC
>-|TRBJ1-3|-|TRBV14
CASSQLGNTIYF
TGTGCCAGCAGCCAACTGGGAAACACCATATATTTT
>-|TRBJ1-2|-|TRBV5-1
CASSLGRADPDGYTF
TGCGCCAGCAGCTTGGGAAGGGCCGACCCGGATGGCTACACCTTC
>TRBD1|TRBJ2-7|-|TRBV4-3
CASSQSAGTAPYEQYF
TGCGCCAGCAGCCAGAGTGCCGGGACAGCGCCTTACGAGCAGTACTTC
>TRBD2|TRBJ2-1|once|TRBV13
CASSLSGEGQNEQFF
TGTGCCAGCAGCTTATCGGGGGAGGGCCAGAATGAGCAGTTCTTC
>-|TRBJ1-1|-|TRBV9
CASSAVSGAEKAFF
TGTGCCAGCAGCGCCGTTAGTGGGGCAGAGAAAGCTTTCTTT
>TRBD2|TRBJ2-1|-|TRBV6-1
CASSESLAGVYNEQFF
TGTGCCAGCAGTGAGTCGCTAGCGGGAGTGTACAATGAGCAGTTCTTC
>-|TRBJ1-2|-|TRBV30
CAWSITGGRYGYTF
TGTGCCTGGAGTATCACCGGGGGCCGCTATGGCTACACCTTC
>-|TRBJ2-1|-|TRBV21-1
CASSKEGGSYNEQFF
TGTGCCAGCAGCAAGGAAGGGGGCTCCTACAATGAGCAGTTCTTC
>-|TRBJ2-7|-|TRBV11-3
CASSLNFGASTEQYF
TGTGCCAGCAGCTTAAATTTCGGGGCTTCCACCGAGCAGTACTTC
>-|TRBJ1-1|-|TRBV5-5
CASSPTGMGNTEAFF
TGTGCCAGCAGCCCCACGGGGATGGGGAACACTGAAGCTTTCTTT
>TRBD2|TRBJ2-5|-|TRBV2
CASTKGRGRGETQYF
TGTGCCAGCACAAAAGGGAGGGGACGAGGGGAGACCCAGTACTTC
>TRBD1|TRBJ2-7|-|TRBV2
CAISNLSGTGSYEQYF
TGTGCCATCTCAAATCTTTCCGGGACAGGGTCCTACGAGCAGTACTTC
>-|TRBJ2-7|-|TRBV2
CASSGGIDYEQYF
TGTGCCAGCAGCGGTGGGATCGACTACGAGCAGTACTTC
>TRBD1|TRBJ2-1|-|TRBV6-5
CASSYFGTGGNEQFF
TGTGCCAGCAGTTACTTTGGGACAGGGGGTAATGAGCAGTTCTTC
>-|TRBJ2-2|-|TRBV10-1
CASSESGSGNTGELFF
TGCGCCAGCAGTGAGTCGGGCAGCGGGAACACCGGGGAGCTGTTTTTT
>TRBD1|TRBJ1-2|once|TRBV7-9
CASSFGTATNYGYTF
TGTGCCAGCAGCTTCGGGACAGCTACTAACTATGGCTACACCTTC
>TRBD2|TRBJ2-1|-|TRBV6-5
CASSPQLAGDGQFF
TGTGCCAGCAGTCCCCAACTAGCGGGAGATGGGCAGTTCTTC
>TRBD2|TRBJ2-1|-|TRBV7-9
CASSPFLAGGRYNEQFF
TGTGCCAGCAGCCCATTTCTAGCGGGGGGCCGTTACAATGAGCAGTTCTTC
>-|TRBJ1-2|-|TRBV6-1
CASSEYREQNLREGYTF
TGTGCCAGCAGTGAATACCGGGAACAGAATTTGAGGGAAGGCTACACCTTC
>-|TRBJ2-7|-|TRBV7-9
CASSLGEGLREQYF
TGTGCCAGCAGCTTAGGAGAGGGCCTCCGCGAGCAGTACTTC
>TRBD1|TRBJ1-2|-|TRBV5-5
CASSLEQGARGYTF
TGTGCCAGCAGCTTGGAGCAGGGGGCGCGAGGCTACACCTTC
>-|TRBJ1-1|-|TRBV11-2
CASSFAPTGAISTEAFF
TGTGCCAGCAGCTTCGCCCCAACGGGGGCGATCAGCACTGAAGCTTTCTTT
>-|TRBJ1-1|-|TRBV5-6
CASSLGPTTDTEAFF
TGTGCCAGCAGCTTGGGCCCAACCACGGACACTGAAGCTTTCTTT
>TRBD1|TRBJ2-4|-|TRBV9
CASSKTGAEAKNIQYF
TGTGCCAGCAGTAAGACAGGGGCTGAAGCCAAAAACATTCAGTACTTC
>-|TRBJ2-7|once|TRBV29-1
CSVEVQTGTYTYSYEQYF
TGCAGCGTTGAAGTACAAACCGGGACGTACACCTACTCCTACGAGCAGTACTTC
>-|TRBJ1-5|-|TRBV13
CASSLGRSQQHF
TGTGCCAGCAGCTTAGGTCGGTCGCAACAGCATTTT
>-|TRBJ2-1|-|TRBV10-1
CASRGLGDEQFF
TGCGCCAGCAGGGGCCTAGGCGATGAGCAGTTCTTC
>-|TRBJ1-1|-|TRBV5-6
CASSFGAGRAFF
TGTGCCAGCAGCTTTGGGGCGGGACGTGCTTTCTTT
>-|TRBJ2-7|-|TRBV5-6
CASSGATGTASYEQYF
TGTGCCAGCAGCGGGGCGACTGGGACTGCCTCCTACGAGCAGTACTTC
>-|TRBJ1-2|-|TRBV9
CASSVDPGIYTF
TGTGCCAGCAGCGTAGATCCGGGAATCTACACCTTC